Listed here are 20 T cell receptor beta chains from one sample, sequenced in a study of blood T cell repertoires in COVID-19. TCRdb keeps only in-frame clones here, not all; method: immunoSEQ multiplex PCR. The sample records 70,000 to 95,000 clones, about 81% being singletons. Sequencing input: peripheral blood. The receptor source for this set is a human donor in a cohort sampled during active COVID-19.

The rearrangement uses TRBV5-1 and TRBJ1-2; perhaps TRBD1 as D (5 bases). This CDR3 spans 13 amino acids. Germline V lookup: CDR1 SGHRS, CDR2 YFSETQ. Trimming took 3 bases from V and 5 from J, leaving 11 bases between them. Written as DNA, the CDR3 is TGCGCCAGCAGCTCCGAGACAGATTATGGCTACACCTTC. This codes for CASSSETDYGYTF.

The chain couples TRBV4-1 to TRBJ1-4; weak D call: TRBD1 (5 bases). There are 18 residues in the CDR3. V was cut by 2 bases and J by 8 bases, with 24 bases left in between. Germline V lookup: CDR1 MGHRA, CDR2 YSYEKL. The chain's CDR3 is CASSQTTPGGTPGEKLFF. Written as DNA, the CDR3 is TGCGCCAGCAGCCAAACGACGCCGGGGGGGACGCCAGGAGAAAAACTGTTTTTT.

This CDR3 is CASSLQGGTEKLFF. In nucleotides, the CDR3 is TGTGCCAGCAGCTTACAGGGGGGAACTGAAAAACTGTTTTTT. This chain uses TRBV7-3 with TRBJ1-4; 7 bases agree with TRBD1. V dropped 2 bases and J dropped 7; count of bases not matched to a gene: 4. The V gene's germline CDR1 is SGHTA and CDR2 FQGTGA. CDR3 length equals 14 residues.

Only a few counts were recorded for this clone. V gene TRBV11-2 combines with J gene TRBJ2-2; D is unclear. CDR1 SGHAT and CDR2 FQNNGV come from the germline V gene. The CDR3 consists of 14 residues. V lost 2 bases and J lost 6, with 10 bases in between. The CDR3 sequence is CASSLYPAPGELFF. Here the CDR3 DNA reads TGTGCCAGCAGCTTATATCCAGCGCCCGGGGAGCTGTTTTTT.

This chain links TRBV29-1 with TRBJ1-1; 9 bases fit TRBD1. This CDR3 contains 13 residues. Germline V gene data show CDR1 as SQVTM and CDR2 as ANQGSEA. Trimming at V came to 3 bases and at J to 5 bases, leaving 4 bases not matched to a gene. CDR3 region: CSVDDRGGTEAFF. CDR3 bases: TGCAGCGTTGATGACAGGGGGGGTACTGAAGCTTTCTTT.

The J gene is TRBJ2-7, the V gene TRBV4-2; D unresolved. CDR1 LGHNA and CDR2 YNFKEQ come from the germline V gene. CDR3 length: 13 residues. Trimming took off 1 base at V and 2 bases at J, with 6 bases between the two ends. In nucleotides, the CDR3 is TGTGCCAGCAGCCAAGGCAGTACCTACGAGCAGTACTTC. This encodes CASSQGSTYEQYF.

The chain joins TRBV7-2 to TRBJ1-3; D is undetermined. This CDR3 spans 13 amino acids. V lost 1 base to trimming and J lost 4 bases, with 5 bases between them. Germline CDR1 is SGHTA and CDR2 is FQGNSA. This CDR3 is CASSLDPGNTIYF. Here the CDR3 DNA reads TGTGCCAGCAGCTTAGATCCAGGAAACACCATATATTTT.

The chain uses TRBV5-1 and TRBJ2-1; D may be TRBD2 (6 bases). This CDR3 is 15 amino acids long. V gave up 6 bases and J gave up 1 base, with 14 bases separating them. From germline, CDR1 is SGHRS and CDR2 YFSETQ. CDR3: CASTRDGGSYNEQFF. CDR3 in DNA: TGCGCCAGCACCCGAGACGGGGGTTCCTACAATGAGCAGTTCTTC.

The V call is TRBV4-1, the J call TRBJ1-2; 9 bases are a match to TRBD1. J gave up 5 bases and V 4 bases, and 11 bases lay outside the gene matches. Per germline, CDR1 MGHRA and CDR2 YSYEKL. This CDR3 region has 16 residues. The CDR3 region is CASSLGVGQGSYGYTF. CDR3 sequence (DNA): TGCGCCAGCAGCCTGGGGGTAGGACAGGGGTCTTATGGCTACACCTTC.

The genes are TRBV5-1 and TRBJ1-1; TRBD1 aligns across 8 bases. V shed 4 bases and J 11 bases; nucleotides not matched to a gene: 13. CDR3 length: 14 amino acids. The germline CDR1 and CDR2 sequences are SGHRS and YFSETQ. The CDR3 loop is CASSDGQGGMEAFF. The CDR3 bases are TGCGCCAGCAGCGACGGACAGGGAGGGATGGAGGCTTTCTTT.

The rearrangement joins TRBV6-5 to TRBJ2-6, with 10 bases lining up with TRBD1. This CDR3 is 15 amino acids long. V trimming: 11 bases; J trimming: 4 bases; junction bases outside the gene matches: 8. The germline V gene encodes CDR1 MNHEY and CDR2 SVGAGI. The CDR3 nucleotides read TGTGCCGGACGGACAGGGGGTTCAGGGGCCAACGTCCTGACTTTC. Translated, it gives CAGRTGGSGANVLTF.

This clone was observed a few times. V gene TRBV18 combines with J gene TRBJ2-7, with D possibly TRBD1 on 6 matching bases. The germline CDR1 and CDR2 sequences are KGHSH and LQKENI. V lost 2 bases, J lost 2 bases, and 13 bases lay in between. The length of the CDR3 is 15 residues. CDR3 region: CASSPTGTSAYEQYF. The CDR3, as DNA: TGTGCCAGCTCACCAACCGGGACATCAGCCTACGAGCAGTACTTC.

CDR3 coding DNA: TGTGCCTGGAGGGGGACAGGGATTAGTGGCTACACCTTC. Translation gives CAWRGTGISGYTF. V gene TRBV30 combines with J gene TRBJ1-2; 9 positions agree with TRBD1. This CDR3 comprises 13 residues. J was trimmed by 7 bases and V by 3 bases; bases with no gene match: 6. In germline, CDR1 is GTSNPN, CDR2 SVGIG (reference sequence).

Written as DNA, the CDR3 is TGTGCCAGCAGTCATTACAATGAGCAGTTCTTC. The encoded protein is CASSHYNEQFF. This chain uses TRBV12-3 or TRBV12-4 with TRBJ2-1; the D is unclear. Trimming pared 5 bases from V and 4 bases from J, leaving 3 bases between. The CDR3 extends over 11 amino acids.

This clone was counted a few times. The V and J genes are TRBV11-2 and TRBJ1-1; D might be TRBD1 (6 bases). CDR3 length: 15 amino acids. In germline, CDR1 is SGHAT, CDR2 FQNNGV. Trimming left V 2 bases short and J 1 base short, with 11 bases between. Here the CDR3 reads CASSLSRTANTEAFF. As DNA, the CDR3 is TGTGCCAGCAGCTTAAGTCGGACAGCGAACACTGAAGCTTTCTTT. The entire variable domain, with the rest obtained from reference TRBV11-2 and TRBJ1-1, is as follows: EAGVAQSPRYKIIEKRQSVAFWCNPISGHATLYWYQQILGQGPKLLIQFQNNGVVDDSQLPKDRFSAERLKGVDSTLKIQPAKLEDSAVYLCASSLSRTANTEAFFGQGTRLTVV.

This clone has a single count. This chain connects TRBV28 to TRBJ2-7, with 9 bases matching TRBD1. Trimming took 5 bases from V and 4 from J; bases not matched to a gene: 9. Per the germline V gene, CDR1 is MDHEN and CDR2 is SYDVKM. There are 15 residues in the CDR3. DNA for the CDR3: TGTGCCAGCAGTACATCGGACAGGGGTAGGTACGAGCAGTACTTC. Its protein is CASSTSDRGRYEQYF.

The rearrangement links TRBV19 to TRBJ2-7; possible D gene TRBD2, 5 bases. CDR1 is LNHDA and CDR2 is SQIVND in the germline V gene (reference sequence). The CDR3 runs 11 residues. Between the trimmed V and J ends, which lost 10 bases and 9 bases, there was a span of 16 bases. CDR3 sequence reads: CATKSYEGQYF. The CDR3 DNA is TGTGCCACTAAGTCCTACGAGGGGCAGTACTTC.

The chain is built from TRBV18 and TRBJ1-2, with TRBD1 matching over 8 bases. V was clipped by 2 bases and J by 3 bases; unmatched bases: 14. The CDR3 totals 18 residues. Germline V gene lookup returns CDR1 KGHSH and CDR2 LQKENI. The CDR3 region is CASSPSGAGGAQDYGYTF. CDR3 nucleotides: TGTGCCAGCTCACCATCGGGGGCAGGGGGCGCCCAGGACTATGGCTACACCTTC.

V gene TRBV7-8 combines with J gene TRBJ1-5; possible D gene TRBD1, 6 bases. Trimming left V 1 base short and J 6 bases short, with 10 bases between. The germline gives CDR1 SGHVS, CDR2 FQNEAQ. This CDR3 comprises 14 residues. The CDR3 loop is CASSLDRASQPQHF. CDR3 nucleotides: TGTGCCAGCAGCTTAGACAGGGCGTCTCAGCCCCAGCATTTT.

The rearrangement uses TRBV5-4 and TRBJ1-4; possibly TRBD1 for D (5 bases). V was pared by 4 bases and J by 5 bases, with 12 bases between. Germline loops: CDR1 SGHNT, CDR2 YYREEE (reference sequence). This CDR3 has 14 amino acids. CDR3 region: CASSQGLSNEKLFF. In nucleotides, the CDR3 is TGTGCCAGCAGCCAGGGACTCTCAAATGAAAAACTGTTTTTT.